The rows below give T cell receptor beta chains drawn from one sample of a study of blood T cell repertoires in COVID-19. Assay used: immunoSEQ multiplex PCR; TCRdb lists only in-frame clones, some missing. Altogether almost 400,000 clones are present, roughly 90% being singletons, with the ten largest covering 0.97%. Sequences were obtained from PBMCs or T cells enriched from blood (not recorded which). The receptors were sampled from a woman aged 25 to 39 with acute COVID-19. Each CDR3 is given with its conserved first and last residue. A D gene is named only where the DNA matches it firmly. Rows give clone size only sometimes, using once, few, many, or a class for an expanded clone.

clone size | J gene | D gene | V gene | CDR3 DNA | CDR3 protein
NA | TRBJ1-2 | TRBD1 | TRBV5-1 | TGCGCCAGCAGCTGGAACAGGGGCCCTAACTATGGCTACACCTTC | CASSWNRGPNYGYTF
few | TRBJ2-2 | NA | TRBV5-5 | TGTGCCAGCAGCGAGGAGGGGCTCACCGGGGAGCTGTTTTTT | CASSEEGLTGELFF
NA | TRBJ1-5 | NA | TRBV15 | TGTGCCACCAGCAGACTCTCAGGGGTAAGGAATCAGCCCCAGCATTTT | CATSRLSGVRNQPQHF
NA | TRBJ1-4 | TRBD1 | TRBV2 | TGTGCCAGCAGGGCCCAGGGGGATTATAATGAAAAACTGTTTTTT | CASRAQGDYNEKLFF
NA | TRBJ2-7 | TRBD1 | TRBV28 | TGTGCCAGCAGCTCCGGACAGGGTGGAGAGCAGTACTTC | CASSSGQGGEQYF
once | TRBJ2-5 | TRBD2 | TRBV7-2 | TGTGCCAGCAGCGATAGCGGGGGGGTTCAAGAGACCCAGTACTTC | CASSDSGGVQETQYF
NA | TRBJ1-5 | NA | TRBV24-1 | TGTGCCACCAGTGAACAGGGTCGCAATCAGCCCCAGCATTTT | CATSEQGRNQPQHF
NA | TRBJ1-1 | NA | TRBV3-1/TRBV3-2 | TGTGCCAGCAGCCCCTCCGGTGGGCTGAACACTGAAGCTTTCTTT | CASSPSGGLNTEAFF
NA | TRBJ1-1 | TRBD1 | TRBV7-9 | TGTGCCAGCAGCCTGCAGGGGGACACTGAAGCTTTCTTT | CASSLQGDTEAFF
NA | TRBJ2-1 | TRBD2 | TRBV5-6 | TGTGCCAGCAGCTTGGAGCTAGCGGGTCTCAATGAGCAGTTCTTC | CASSLELAGLNEQFF
NA | TRBJ2-5 | TRBD1 | TRBV7-2 | TGTGCCAGCAGCCCCCCCGGACAGGGAAAAGAGACCCAGTACTTC | CASSPPGQGKETQYF
NA | TRBJ1-5 | TRBD1 | TRBV27 | TGTGCCAGCAGTTCTACAGGGGGGGGCCAGCCCCAGCATTTT | CASSSTGGGQPQHF
few | TRBJ2-7 | TRBD1 | TRBV9 | TGTGCCAGCAGCGTAGCTACGGGTGACAGGGGCGAGCAGTACTTC | CASSVATGDRGEQYF
NA | TRBJ2-7 | NA | TRBV7-9 | TGTGCCAGCAGCTCGAACAGCTACGAGCAGTACTTC | CASSSNSYEQYF
NA | TRBJ2-7 | TRBD1 | TRBV9 | TGTGCCAGCAGCGCGGGGACAGGGAACTACGAGCAGTACTTC | CASSAGTGNYEQYF
NA | TRBJ1-2 | TRBD1 | TRBV7-8 | TGTGCCAGCAGCCCAGACAGGGGGAGGCGTGGCTACACCTTC | CASSPDRGRRGYTF
NA | TRBJ2-1 | TRBD2 | TRBV28 | TGTGCCAGCAGTTTATCGGCTAGCGGGGGCTTGGAGCAGTTCTTC | CASSLSASGGLEQFF
NA | TRBJ1-1 | TRBD1 | TRBV19 | TGTGCCAGTACTAATAACAGGGGGAACACTGAAGCTTTCTTT | CASTNNRGNTEAFF
NA | TRBJ1-2 | NA | TRBV29-1 | TGCAGCGTTGAAGAAAGGGGTGGCTATGGCTACACCTTC | CSVEERGGYGYTF
NA | TRBJ2-5 | TRBD2 | TRBV3-1/TRBV3-2 | TGTGCCAGCAGCGGGGGAGGGGAGACCCAGTACTTC | CASSGGGETQYF
NA | TRBJ2-7 | NA | TRBV7-2 | TGTGCCAGCAGCTCCCCCCCGGGGTCGAAGCAGTACTTC | CASSSPPGSKQYF
once | TRBJ2-1 | NA | TRBV5-6 | TGTGCCAGCAGCTTCCGGCAGGGCGTGTACAATGAGCAGTTCTTC | CASSFRQGVYNEQFF
NA | TRBJ2-7 | NA | TRBV6-2/TRBV6-3 | TGTGCCAGCAGTTATGCCCCGGCGCGGGACTACGAGCAGTACTTC | CASSYAPARDYEQYF
once | TRBJ1-1 | NA | TRBV7-2 | TGTGCCAGCAGCCGGGGTCTGGGCACTGAAGCTTTCTTT | CASSRGLGTEAFF
NA | TRBJ2-1 | TRBD2 | TRBV4-3 | TGCGCCAGCAGCACACTAGCGGGGGCCTACAATGAGCAGTTCTTC | CASSTLAGAYNEQFF
NA | TRBJ2-7 | TRBD1 | TRBV5-6 | TGTGCCAGCAGCTTGGTGGCAGGGGGCTTCTACGAGCAGTACTTC | CASSLVAGGFYEQYF
NA | TRBJ2-5 | NA | TRBV10-2 | TGCGCCACTGACTCGAATAGCGGCGAGACCCAGTACTTC | CATDSNSGETQYF
NA | TRBJ2-2 | TRBD2 | TRBV9 | TGTGCCAGCAGCGTAGATCCAGCGGGGACCGGGGAGCTGTTTTTT | CASSVDPAGTGELFF
few | TRBJ2-7 | TRBD2 | TRBV2 | TGTGCCAGCAGTGAAGGCGGGGGGCTAGCTGGCGAGCAGTACTTC | CASSEGGGLAGEQYF
NA | TRBJ2-1 | NA | TRBV3-1/TRBV3-2 | TGTGCCAGCAGCCAATTCGACAGGCTCTACAATGAGCAGTTCTTC | CASSQFDRLYNEQFF
once | TRBJ2-7 | NA | TRBV5-1 | TGCGCCAGCAGCTTGAGACAGGCACCCTCCTACGAGCAGTACTTC | CASSLRQAPSYEQYF
NA | TRBJ1-2 | TRBD1 | TRBV7-9 | TGTGCCAGCAGCTTAGAGGGACAGGGGGCCACATTCAATAACTATGGCTACACCTTC | CASSLEGQGATFNNYGYTF
NA | TRBJ1-3 | NA | TRBV18 | TGTGCCAGCTCACCTTTTAGGAGTGATCTCTCTGGAAACACCATATATTTT | CASSPFRSDLSGNTIYF
NA | TRBJ2-1 | NA | TRBV3-1/TRBV3-2 | TGTGCCAGCAGCCCCCGTAAGACGGGGGTATCCTACAATGAGCAGTTCTTC | CASSPRKTGVSYNEQFF
NA | TRBJ1-1 | TRBD1 | TRBV27 | TGTGCCAGCAGTCCCTGGGACAGACTGAACACTGAAGCTTTCTTT | CASSPWDRLNTEAFF
NA | TRBJ1-2 | TRBD1 | TRBV9 | TGTGCCAGCAGCGCGAAAACAGGGGGCGCCTATGGCTACACCTTC | CASSAKTGGAYGYTF
NA | TRBJ2-3 | TRBD2 | TRBV7-3 | TGTGCCAGCAGCTTCGGACTAGCGGGGGGCCTCAGCACAGATACGCAGTATTTT | CASSFGLAGGLSTDTQYF
NA | TRBJ1-1 | NA | TRBV7-9 | TGTGCCAGCAGCCCCCCGACAGGCACCCCCACTGAAGCTTTCTTT | CASSPPTGTPTEAFF
NA | TRBJ1-1 | NA | TRBV5-4 | TGTGCCAGCAGCTCGACATTACGGCGAACCGAAGCTTTCTTT | CASSSTLRRTEAFF
NA | TRBJ2-2 | NA | TRBV30 | TGTGCCTGGAGTCAGCGGTCGGGGTGGGGGGAGCTGTTTTTT | CAWSQRSGWGELFF
NA | TRBJ1-2 | NA | TRBV10-2 | TGCGCCAGCGGCCCCGGGGATGGCTACACCTTC | CASGPGDGYTF
NA | TRBJ1-1 | NA | TRBV5-1 | TGCGCCAGCATGGTCAGGGAAGACACTGAAGCTTTCTTT | CASMVREDTEAFF
NA | TRBJ1-2 | TRBD1 | TRBV7-2 | TGTGCCAGCAGCTCGGACAGGGGAGGTTATGGCTACACCTTC | CASSSDRGGYGYTF
NA | TRBJ2-7 | TRBD2 | TRBV10-3 | TGTGCCATCAGGCCGGGGGGGCTTCTGTACGAGCAGTACTTC | CAIRPGGLLYEQYF
NA | TRBJ2-7 | NA | TRBV5-1 | TGCGCCAGCAGCCCCGGGAGCTACGAGCAGTACTTC | CASSPGSYEQYF
NA | TRBJ1-1 | NA | TRBV27 | TGTGCCAGCAGTTTTACTGAGGGGGACACTGAAGCTTTCTTT | CASSFTEGDTEAFF
NA | TRBJ2-4 | NA | TRBV3-1/TRBV3-2 | TGTGCCAGCAGCCAAGACGTCGAACACCGTTTAGCCAAAAACATTCAGTACTTC | CASSQDVEHRLAKNIQYF
once | TRBJ2-5 | NA | TRBV25-1 | TGTGCCAGCAGTACCACAGGCTCAGAGACCCAGTACTTC | CASSTTGSETQYF
NA | TRBJ1-2 | NA | TRBV5-6 | TGTGCCAGCAGCTTGGAGGGGCGAAACTATGGCTACACCTTC | CASSLEGRNYGYTF
once | TRBJ1-3 | NA | TRBV5-1 | TGCGCCAGCAGCTTTTCGGGAGACTCTGGAAACACCATATATTTT | CASSFSGDSGNTIYF
NA | TRBJ1-1 | TRBD1 | TRBV19 | TGTGCCAGCACAACAGGGGTACGGACTGAAGCTTTCTTT | CASTTGVRTEAFF
NA | TRBJ2-3 | NA | TRBV2 | TGTGCCAGCAGTGAGCGGGGAAGCACAGATACGCAATATTTT | CASSERGSTDTQYF
NA | TRBJ1-4 | NA | TRBV7-9 | TGTGCCAGCAGCTTAGGGACAGCTAATGAAAAGGTGTTTTTT | CASSLGTANEKVFF
NA | TRBJ2-1 | TRBD2 | TRBV5-1 | TGCGCCAGCAGCCCGAACGGGGGGGCCTCCTACAATGAGCAGTTCTTC | CASSPNGGASYNEQFF
NA | TRBJ1-2 | TRBD1 | TRBV18 | TGTGCCAGCTCACCAGCGACAGGGAAAGTTTATGGCTACACCTTC | CASSPATGKVYGYTF
NA | TRBJ1-5 | NA | TRBV2 | TGTGCCAGCAGTTCAGGGGAAAATCAGCCCCAGCATTTT | CASSSGENQPQHF